Each of the 14 T cell receptor beta chains below was sequenced from the same sample in a study of blood T cell repertoires in COVID-19. TCRdb's table, derived via immunoSEQ multiplex PCR, lists solely in-frame clones and lacks some. The table lists more than 350,000 clones, about 90% of them singletons. Input material: peripheral blood. These receptors all come from a woman aged 25 to 45 with COVID-19, enrolled during active disease.

The J gene is TRBJ2-3, the V gene TRBV4-2; D not resolved. The ends were cut back, 1 base at V and 4 bases at J, with 15 bases in the middle. Looked up from germline, CDR1 is LGHNA and CDR2 is YNFKEQ. CDR3 length: 16 amino acids. For the CDR3, the DNA is TGTGCCAGCAGCCAAGCGTTAGCCGCCCCTGCAGATACGCAGTATTTT. It is translated as CASSQALAAPADTQYF.

The V gene is TRBV7-2, the J gene TRBJ2-7; 7 nucleotides align to TRBD1. V lost 4 bases to trimming and J lost 6 bases; unmatched junction nucleotides: 12. From germline, CDR1 is SGHTA and CDR2 FQGNSA. This CDR3 has 15 amino acids. CDR3: CASSSATGRTSEQYF. In nucleotides, the CDR3 is TGTGCCAGCAGCTCTGCGACAGGGCGTACCAGCGAGCAGTACTTC.

The CDR3 loop is CASSVSQGVRPDTQYF. The CDR3 DNA is TGTGCCAGCAGCGTATCACAGGGAGTTCGGCCAGATACGCAGTATTTT. V is TRBV5-8 and J is TRBJ2-3; a weak D match, TRBD1 (6 bases). In germline, CDR1 is SGHTS, CDR2 YDEGEE. V lost 4 bases and J 4 bases, leaving 19 bases between the germline ends. The CDR3 covers 16 residues.

The chain is built from TRBV4-1 and TRBJ1-1; D is unresolved. The germline CDR1 and CDR2 sequences are MGHRA and YSYEKL. Trimming removed 2 bases from V and 6 bases from J, with 13 bases in between. The CDR3 has 14 residues. The CDR3 loop is CASSQMSGGPEAFF. DNA of the CDR3: TGCGCCAGCAGCCAAATGTCTGGAGGCCCTGAAGCTTTCTTT.

A few counts support this clone. This chain uses TRBV28 with TRBJ1-6; D uncertain. Trimming shortened V by 4 bases and J by 7 bases, and 11 bases separated the two germline ends. CDR1 is MDHEN and CDR2 is SYDVKM in the germline V gene. The CDR3 has 14 residues. CDR3 in amino acids: CASSSSYINSPLHF. The CDR3 DNA reads TGTGCCAGCAGTTCGTCTTATATCAATTCACCCCTCCACTTT.

The J gene is TRBJ2-2, the V gene TRBV3-1 (or the pseudogene TRBV3-2); D not resolved. V was pared by 4 bases and J by 4 bases, with 16 bases between. There are 16 residues in the CDR3. Germline CDR1 and CDR2: LGHDT and YNNKEL (reference sequence). The DNA for the CDR3 is TGTGCCAGCAGCCTCACCCCCGGCCCAGGCACCGGGGAGCTGTTTTTT. This translates into CASSLTPGPGTGELFF.

The V gene is TRBV7-2, the J gene TRBJ1-2; 11 bases fit TRBD1. The CDR3 spans 15 residues. Trimming removed 5 bases from V and 6 bases from J; junction bases left unmatched: 8. Germline CDR1 is SGHTA and CDR2 is FQGNSA. CDR3 sequence (DNA): TGTGCCAGCAGCCCGGACAGGGGGCAAGTGAATGGCTACACCTTC. Its translation: CASSPDRGQVNGYTF.

The sample holds one count of this clone. Other DNA sequences of this sample code for an identical CDR3. The rearrangement uses TRBV3-1 (or the pseudogene TRBV3-2) and TRBJ2-5; no definite D call. There are 13 residues in the CDR3. V was trimmed by 1 base and J by 5 bases, leaving 8 bases between them. Germline V gives CDR1 LGHDT, CDR2 YNNKEL (reference sequence). The CDR3 is CASSQAGGETQYF. DNA of the CDR3: TGTGCCAGCAGCCAAGCCGGCGGCGAGACCCAGTACTTC.

The rearrangement links TRBV19 to TRBJ2-1, with 9 positions matching TRBD1. The CDR3 loop spans 16 amino acids. The germline CDR1 and CDR2 sequences are LNHDA and SQIVND (reference sequence). Trimming at V came to 6 bases and at J to 6 bases, leaving 12 bases not matched to a gene. CDR3: CASRQPGQGAGNEQFF. In DNA form, the CDR3 reads TGTGCCAGTAGACAGCCGGGACAGGGTGCGGGCAATGAGCAGTTCTTC. Supplemented by reference TRBV19 and TRBJ2-1, the full variable domain reads DGGITQSPKYLFRKEGQNVTLSCEQNLNHDAMYWYRQDPGQGLRLIYYSQIVNDFQKGDIAEGYSVSREKKESFPLTVTSAQKNPTAFYLCASRQPGQGAGNEQFFGPGTRLTVL.

The chain couples TRBV5-1 to TRBJ1-2, with 7 bases fitting TRBD1. The CDR3 covers 13 residues. Germline loops: CDR1 SGHRS, CDR2 YFSETQ. J gave up 6 bases and V 4 bases, and 6 bases lay outside the gene matches. The CDR3, as DNA: TGCGCCAGCAGCGCACGACAGGGTGATGGCTACACCTTC. This gives the protein CASSARQGDGYTF.

The chain recombines TRBV27 with TRBJ1-5; 9 bases fit TRBD1. The J segment lost 4 bases and the V segment lost 4 bases, leaving 2 bases of the junction unmatched. The germline V gene encodes CDR1 MNHEY and CDR2 SMNVEV (reference sequence). This CDR3 is 14 amino acids long. The CDR3 sequence: CASSSGTGNQPQHF. In DNA form, the CDR3 reads TGTGCCAGCAGTTCCGGGACAGGGAATCAGCCCCAGCATTTT.

This sequence joins TRBV11-2 and TRBJ1-6; D possibly corresponds to TRBD1 (5 bases). The CDR3 length is 15 residues. V lost 5 bases and J 9 bases, leaving 17 bases between the germline ends. Germline V gene data show CDR1 as SGHAT and CDR2 as FQNNGV. The CDR3 spells CASSRIGDSRSPLHF. In DNA, the CDR3 is TGTGCCAGCAGCCGCATAGGCGACAGCCGTTCACCCCTCCACTTT.

J is TRBJ2-5 and V is TRBV7-9, with 10 bases lining up with TRBD1. Per the germline V gene, CDR1 is SEHNR and CDR2 is FQNEAQ (reference sequence). The CDR3 is 15 residues long. Losses at the gene ends were 5 bases for V and 4 bases for J; bases not matched to a gene: 7. CDR3 nucleotide sequence: TGTGCCAGCAGCACTACCGGGACAGGGGTAGAGACCCAGTACTTC. Translation: CASSTTGTGVETQYF.

The chain couples TRBV10-2 to TRBJ2-1, with 9 bases lining up with TRBD2. V lost 0 bases, J lost 7 bases, and 10 bases stayed unmatched. CDR3 length: 17 residues. Per germline, CDR1 WSHSY and CDR2 SAAADI. The CDR3 loop is CASSESNGGGAGNEQFF. Written as DNA, the CDR3 is TGCGCCAGCAGTGAGTCGAACGGCGGGGGGGCGGGGAATGAGCAGTTCTTC.